What follows is one T cell receptor (beta chain) and its context. No antigen is known for it. The data derive from a study of cytomegalovirus exposure and HLA in healthy donors. Whole-study findings and limits: There were under 200 TCR beta chains listed as cytomegalovirus-associated. The dataset shows that most TCR sequences were rare, while some public TCRs occurred in many donors.

Both 60 Vbeta primers and 13 Jbeta primers went into the PCR. This table comes from immunoSEQ multiplex PCR, and its TCRdb copy is limited to in-frame clones, with some not included. Recorded for this sample: approximately 110,000 clones. Losses at the gene ends were 1 base for V and 8 bases for J; bases not matched to a gene: 7. This CDR3 has 14 amino acids. Germline CDR1 is SGHVS and CDR2 is FQNEAQ. This chain joins TRBV7-8 and TRBJ1-2; 7 bases align to TRBD1. The TCR was taken from a man between 18 and 29 years old in good health and CMV-seronegative. The specimen was PBMCs. The CDR3 protein is CASSLGGDRKGYTF. CDR3 DNA sequence: TGTGCCAGCAGCTTAGGGGGGGACAGAAAAGGCTACACCTTC.